This T cell receptor (beta chain) was identified in a study of T cells in Graves' hyperthyroidism and ophthalmopathy. There were TCR beta CDR3 regions amplified from RNA transcripts. RT-PCR in the first round (using the HTBI primer set) targeted the TCR CDR3. TCRdb used MiXCR to reprocess the multiplex PCR reads, holding one entry per CDR3 protein. The table lists approximately 620,000 distinct CDR3 sequences, approximately 14% of them singletons. This clonotype was counted ten times or more. The receptor was derived from a woman aged 25 to 39 with Graves' hyperthyroidism that later progressed to Graves' ophthalmopathy. Sequenced sample: blood.

CDR3 coding DNA: TGTGCCACCAGTGATCCGGGTTCTTCCGGGGACGAGCAGTACTTC. Amino acids: CATSDPGSSGDEQYF. The chain uses TRBV24-1 and TRBJ2-7, with D possibly TRBD2 on 5 matching bases. The V gene lost 3 bases and the J gene lost 5 bases, with 16 bases spanning the gap. Germline V gene data show CDR1 as KGHDR and CDR2 as SFDVKD. The CDR3 length is 15 residues.